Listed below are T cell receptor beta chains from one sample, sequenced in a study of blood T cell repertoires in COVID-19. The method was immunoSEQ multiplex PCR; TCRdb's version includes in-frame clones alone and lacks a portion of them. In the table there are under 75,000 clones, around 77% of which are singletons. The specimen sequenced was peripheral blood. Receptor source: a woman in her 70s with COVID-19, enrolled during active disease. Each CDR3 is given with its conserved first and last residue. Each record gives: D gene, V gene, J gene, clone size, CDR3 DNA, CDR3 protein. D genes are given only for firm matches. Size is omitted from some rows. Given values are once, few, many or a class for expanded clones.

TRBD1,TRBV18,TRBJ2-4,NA,TGTGCCAGCTCACCGGACAGGGGAAAAAACATTCAGTACTTC,CASSPDRGKNIQYF
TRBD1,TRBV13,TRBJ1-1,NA,TGTGCCAGCAGCTTAGCCGACGGCAGGGGGCGCTTT,CASSLADGRGRF
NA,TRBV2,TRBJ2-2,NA,TGTGCCAGCAGTGAGTCCAGGCCCGGGGAGCTGTTTTTT,CASSESRPGELFF
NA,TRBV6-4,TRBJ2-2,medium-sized,TGTGCCAGCAGTGCCTCTCCAGGGTCCGGGGAGCTGTTTTTT,CASSASPGSGELFF
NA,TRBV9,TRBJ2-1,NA,TGTGCCAGCAGCGTAGGGGCAGGAAGGAATGAGCAGTTCTTC,CASSVGAGRNEQFF
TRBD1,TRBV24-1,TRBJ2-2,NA,TGTGCCACCAGTGATCCTGGACAGGCCACCCCTGACGGGGAGCTGTTTTTT,CATSDPGQATPDGELFF
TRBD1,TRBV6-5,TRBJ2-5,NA,TGTGCCAGCAGCCTGGTCGGGACAGGGGAAGAGACCCAGTACTTC,CASSLVGTGEETQYF
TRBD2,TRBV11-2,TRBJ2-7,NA,TGTGCCAGCAGCTTAGGGCGGGTACTAGCGGGGCCCACCTACGAGCAGTACTTC,CASSLGRVLAGPTYEQYF
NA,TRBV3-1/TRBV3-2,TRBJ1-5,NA,TGTGCCAGCAGCCAAGGTGGTGGCCCGGGGAACAATCAGCCCCAGCATTTT,CASSQGGGPGNNQPQHF
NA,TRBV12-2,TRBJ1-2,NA,TGTGCAAGTCGCTCCTACAGGGGGAACGGCTACACCTTC,CASRSYRGNGYTF
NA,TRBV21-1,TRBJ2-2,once,TGTGCCAGCAGCAAAGCGCCAGGGGGCACCGGGGAGCTGTTTTTT,CASSKAPGGTGELFF
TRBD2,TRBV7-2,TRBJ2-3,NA,TGTGCCAGCAGCCCTTTAGCGGGGGGGCTGATGGGAGATACGCAGTATTTT,CASSPLAGGLMGDTQYF
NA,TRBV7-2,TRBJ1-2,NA,TGTGCCAGCAGCTTAGGAATATTAGGGGATAACTATGGCTACACCTTC,CASSLGILGDNYGYTF
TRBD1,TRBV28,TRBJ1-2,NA,TGTGCCAGCACCGCCCGGGACAGGTACTATGGCTACACCTTC,CASTARDRYYGYTF
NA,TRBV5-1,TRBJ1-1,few,TGCGCCAGCAGCCGACTACAGGGGAACACTGAAGCTTTCTTT,CASSRLQGNTEAFF
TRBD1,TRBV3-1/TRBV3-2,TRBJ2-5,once,TGTGCCAGCAGCCAAGTCGGGATATCAGGGGGCCAAGAGACCCAGTACTTC,CASSQVGISGGQETQYF
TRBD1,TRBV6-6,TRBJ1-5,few,TGTGCCAGCAGAACGACAGGGTTTGGCAATCAGCCCCAGCATTTT,CASRTTGFGNQPQHF
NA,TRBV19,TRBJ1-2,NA,TGTGCCAGTAGTTCGGGGGGACTTCTCCACTATGGCTACACCTTC,CASSSGGLLHYGYTF
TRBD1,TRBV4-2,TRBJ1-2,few,TGTGCCAGCAGCCAGGGGGGGACAGGGGGCAAAAACTATGGCTACACCTTC,CASSQGGTGGKNYGYTF
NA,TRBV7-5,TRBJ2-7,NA,TGTGCCAGAAGTCGGAGGTCGGCCTCTCCTCGGGAGCAGTACTTC,CARSRRSASPREQYF
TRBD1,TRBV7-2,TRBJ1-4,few,TGTGCCAGCAGCTTGGGCCCGGGACAGGGTCAGGTGTTTTTT,CASSLGPGQGQVFF